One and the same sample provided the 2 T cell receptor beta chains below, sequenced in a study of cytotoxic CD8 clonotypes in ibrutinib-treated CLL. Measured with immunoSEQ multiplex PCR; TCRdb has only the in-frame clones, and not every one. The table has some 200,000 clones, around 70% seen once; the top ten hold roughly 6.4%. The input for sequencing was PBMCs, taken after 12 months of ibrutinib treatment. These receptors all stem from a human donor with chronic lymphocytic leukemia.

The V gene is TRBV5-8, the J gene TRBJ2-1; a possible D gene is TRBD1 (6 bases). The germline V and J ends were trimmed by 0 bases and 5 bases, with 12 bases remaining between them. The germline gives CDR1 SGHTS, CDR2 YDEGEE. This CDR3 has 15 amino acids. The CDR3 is CASSLGRGWDNEQFF. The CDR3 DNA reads TGTGCCAGCAGCTTGGGCAGGGGCTGGGACAATGAGCAGTTCTTC.

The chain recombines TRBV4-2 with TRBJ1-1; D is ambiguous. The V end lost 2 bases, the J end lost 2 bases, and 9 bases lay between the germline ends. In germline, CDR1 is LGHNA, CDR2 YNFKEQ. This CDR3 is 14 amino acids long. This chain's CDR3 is CASSQKTTNTEAFF. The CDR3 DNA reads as TGTGCCAGCAGCCAAAAGACAACAAACACTGAAGCTTTCTTT.